The clone carrying this T cell receptor beta chain has only a few counts. What it binds is not known. Germline CDR1 and CDR2: SGHTA and FQGNSA. V lost 5 bases and J 7 bases, leaving 18 bases between the germline ends. The CDR3 extends over 16 amino acids. Authors of the study amplified TCR beta CDR3 regions from RNA transcripts. TCR CDR3 underwent first-round RT-PCR with the HTBI primer set. Using its own MiXCR run on the multiplex PCR reads, TCRdb lists one record per CDR3 protein. The repertoire includes about 510,000 distinct CDR3 sequences, 46% of them detected once, and about 40% sits in the top ten. This sample is drawn from a study of T cells in Graves' hyperthyroidism and ophthalmopathy. Study-level results: Ophthalmopathy was separated from stable hyperthyroidism by a 13 V-J model.

This TCR was sampled from an adult woman with Graves' disease, either hyperthyroidism or ophthalmopathy (not recorded which). Sequenced: peripheral blood or thyroid tissue (not recorded which). V and J are TRBV7-2 and TRBJ1-6; no reliable D call. The CDR3 region has the DNA TGTGCCAGCAGCCTCACGGTTTGGAGGACCAATTCACCCCTCCACTTT. Protein: CASSLTVWRTNSPLHF.